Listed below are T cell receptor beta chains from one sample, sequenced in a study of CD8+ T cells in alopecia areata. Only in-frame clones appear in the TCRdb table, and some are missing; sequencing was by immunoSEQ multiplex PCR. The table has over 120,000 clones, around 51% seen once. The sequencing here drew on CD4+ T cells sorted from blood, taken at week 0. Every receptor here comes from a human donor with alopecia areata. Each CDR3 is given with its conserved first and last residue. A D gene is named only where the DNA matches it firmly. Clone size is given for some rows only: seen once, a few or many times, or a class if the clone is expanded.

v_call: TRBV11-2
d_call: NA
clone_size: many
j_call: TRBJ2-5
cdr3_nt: TGTGCCAGCAGTCCCGGGATCGTGAAGACCCAGTACTTC
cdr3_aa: CASSPGIVKTQYF

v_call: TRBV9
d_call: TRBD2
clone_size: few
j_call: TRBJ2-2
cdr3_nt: TGTGCCAGCAGCATTAGAGCGGGAGGCGGTACCGGGGAGCTGTTTTTT
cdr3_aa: CASSIRAGGGTGELFF

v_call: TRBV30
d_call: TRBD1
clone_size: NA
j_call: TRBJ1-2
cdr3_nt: TGTGCCTGGACGGACCGGGACAGGCGAATCTATGGCTACACCTTC
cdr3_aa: CAWTDRDRRIYGYTF

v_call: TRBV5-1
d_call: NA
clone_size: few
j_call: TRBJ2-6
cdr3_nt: TGCGCCAGCAGCTCCCCCAGCGCTGGGGCCAACGTCCTGACTTTC
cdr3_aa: CASSSPSAGANVLTF

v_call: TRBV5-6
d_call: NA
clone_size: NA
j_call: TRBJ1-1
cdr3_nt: TGTGCCAGCAGCCAAATGGGACCGCGGTGGACTGAAGCTTTCTTT
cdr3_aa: CASSQMGPRWTEAFF

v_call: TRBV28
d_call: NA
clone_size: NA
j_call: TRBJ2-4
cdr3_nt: TGTGCCAGCAGTTTAGGTGGGACGATAGCCAAAAACATTCAGTACTTC
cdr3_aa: CASSLGGTIAKNIQYF

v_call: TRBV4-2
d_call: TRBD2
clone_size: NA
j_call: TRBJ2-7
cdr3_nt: TGTGCCAGCAGCCATCTCACTAGCGGGGCTTTCGAGCAGTACTTC
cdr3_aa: CASSHLTSGAFEQYF

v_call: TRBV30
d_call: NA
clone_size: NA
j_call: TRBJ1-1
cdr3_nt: TGTGCCTGGAGAGCGTCTGTGAACACTGAAGCTTTCTTT
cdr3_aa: CAWRASVNTEAFF

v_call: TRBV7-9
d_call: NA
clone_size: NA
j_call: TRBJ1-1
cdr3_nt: TGTGCCAGCAGCTCCCTCATCATCCAGGAGACTGAAGCTTTCTTT
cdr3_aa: CASSSLIIQETEAFF

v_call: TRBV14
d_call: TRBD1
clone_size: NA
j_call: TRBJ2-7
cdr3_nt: TGTGCCAGCAGCCAAGATCCAGGGGGAGTAGTCCCCTACGAGCAGTACTTC
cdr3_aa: CASSQDPGGVVPYEQYF

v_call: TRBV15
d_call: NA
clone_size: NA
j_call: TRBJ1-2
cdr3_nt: TGTGCCACCAGCAGAGACCAATATGGCTACACCTTC
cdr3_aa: CATSRDQYGYTF

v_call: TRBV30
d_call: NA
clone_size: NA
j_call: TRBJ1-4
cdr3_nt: TGTGCCTGGAGTGGACGGACGAATGAAAAACTGTTTTTT
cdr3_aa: CAWSGRTNEKLFF

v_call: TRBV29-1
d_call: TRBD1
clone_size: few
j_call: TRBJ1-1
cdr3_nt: TGCAGCGTTGAACAGAGACAGGGGGCGAGTGGAGCTTTCTTT
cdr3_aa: CSVEQRQGASGAFF

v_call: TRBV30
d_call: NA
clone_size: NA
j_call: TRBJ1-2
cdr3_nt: TGTGCCTGGAGCTATAGGGGGGCTAATATGAATGGCTACACCTTC
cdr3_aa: CAWSYRGANMNGYTF

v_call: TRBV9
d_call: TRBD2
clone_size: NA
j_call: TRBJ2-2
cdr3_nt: TGTGCCAGCAGCGAATACTTGACTAGCGGTAGGGGGGAGCTGTTTTTT
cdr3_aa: CASSEYLTSGRGELFF

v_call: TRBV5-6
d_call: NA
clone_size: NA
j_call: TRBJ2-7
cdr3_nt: TGTGCCAGCAGCGCCACGGTCCCCTTACGGGAGCAGTACTTC
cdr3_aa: CASSATVPLREQYF